One and the same sample provided the 27 T cell receptor beta chains below, sequenced in a study of blood T cells in healthy people across ages. It was with a sample-barcoded 5' primer and a J-beta primer mix that a second PCR of about 7 to 12 cycles was run. Using its own MiXCR run on the 5' RACE reads, TCRdb lists one record per CDR3 protein. This sample has around 900,000 distinct CDR3 sequences, with more than 25% found just once. The sequenced material came from blood. All receptors come from a woman of 80 years or more in good health.

V is TRBV7-8 and J is TRBJ1-1; no definite D call. The CDR3 spans 14 residues. Germline V gene lookup returns CDR1 SGHVS and CDR2 FQNEAQ. The V end lost 0 bases, the J end lost 4 bases, and 9 bases lay between the germline ends. The CDR3 region is CASSLALGSTEAFF. The CDR3 DNA follows: TGTGCCAGCAGCTTAGCGCTAGGAAGCACTGAAGCTTTCTTT.

The V gene is TRBV20-1, the J gene TRBJ1-1; D remains unclear. The V gene's germline CDR1 is DFQATT and CDR2 SNEGSKA (reference sequence). V lost 1 base, J lost 4 bases, and 1 base lay in between. CDR3 length: 10 amino acids. As DNA, the CDR3 is TGCAGTGCTAGAGTCACTGAAGCTTTCTTT. Translation gives CSARVTEAFF.

This clonotype appeared many times. This chain joins TRBV5-6 and TRBJ2-3; D may be TRBD2 (5 bases). V lost 6 bases and J lost 2, with 16 bases in between. Germline CDR1 reads SGHDT; CDR2 reads YYEEEE. The CDR3 extends over 15 amino acids. CDR3 residues: CASNQLRGVTDTQYF. The CDR3 region has the DNA TGTGCCAGCAATCAACTCCGGGGAGTCACAGATACGCAGTATTTT.

As concerns this clonotype: Without the conserved terminal phenylalanine or tryptophan, this CDR3 likely stems from a read error. This chain joins TRBV7-8 and TRBJ1-6, with D hard to call. Germline V gene lookup returns CDR1 SGHVS and CDR2 FQNEAQ. V was trimmed by 5 bases and J by 11 bases, leaving 16 bases between them. This CDR3 contains 14 residues. CDR3 nucleotide sequence: TGTGCCAGCAGCACGGAGACAATTACCGCACCCCTCCACCTT. Translated, it gives CASSTETITAPLHL.

This chain connects TRBV7-2 to TRBJ2-7; a weak D match, TRBD2 (5 bases). This CDR3 has 14 residues. Germline CDR1 reads SGHTA; CDR2 reads FQGNSA. V shed 3 bases and J shed 4 bases, with 13 bases lying between them. The CDR3 protein is CASSFYLTGYEQYF. The CDR3 DNA reads TGTGCCAGCAGCTTCTACCTGACGGGGTACGAGCAGTACTTC.

This clonotype was counted many times. The V and J genes are TRBV4-2 and TRBJ1-4, with D possibly being TRBD1 (5 bases). Per germline, CDR1 LGHNA and CDR2 YNFKEQ. V was trimmed by 0 bases and J by 5 bases, leaving 13 bases between them. This CDR3 comprises 16 residues. As DNA, the CDR3 is TGTGCCAGCAGCCAAGAGAGTTATCAGGGCAATGAAAAACTGTTTTTT. It codes for CASSQESYQGNEKLFF.

Comment on this clonotype: A read error may be the cause here, since a much bigger clone is one base away. This chain connects TRBV7-2 to TRBJ1-2; the match to TRBD1 covers 10 bases. The CDR3 totals 13 residues. The junction had 7 bases not matched to a gene; V was cut back by 5 bases and J by 10 bases. Germline V lookup: CDR1 SGHTA, CDR2 FQGNSA. The CDR3 loop is CASSPRTGGDYTF. For the CDR3, the DNA is TGTGCCAGCAGCCCCCGGACAGGGGGTGACTACACCTTC.

About this clonotype itself: A read error is possible here, since a much larger clone lies one base away. This chain links TRBV6-1 with TRBJ1-2; D may be TRBD1 (6 bases). CDR3 length equals 16 residues. Trimming took 11 bases from V and 8 from J, leaving 30 bases between them. The germline V gene encodes CDR1 MNHNS and CDR2 SASEGT. The CDR3 spells CACILSRTEIFRGYTF. CDR3 in DNA: TGTGCCTGCATACTTTCAAGGACAGAGATTTTTAGGGGCTACACCTTC.

The chain joins TRBV7-9 to TRBJ2-3; no clear D gene. Germline V gene sequence: CDR1 SEHNR, CDR2 FQNEAQ (reference sequence). Trimming took off 2 bases at V and 4 bases at J, with 10 bases between the two ends. CDR3 length: 14 amino acids. CDR3 sequence (DNA): TGTGCCAGCAGCTTATCGGTCCCGGCAGATACGCAGTATTTT. Translation gives CASSLSVPADTQYF.

This clonotype was seen repeatedly, ten times or more. The V call is TRBV2, the J call TRBJ2-6; 7 positions match TRBD2. Germline assignment: CDR1 SNHLY and CDR2 FYNNEI. This CDR3 is 17 amino acids long. J lost 4 bases, V lost 6 bases, and 12 bases had no gene match. The CDR3 reads CASSAGLSIAGANVLTF. CDR3 nucleotides: TGTGCCAGCAGCGCGGGACTATCCATCGCCGGGGCCAACGTCCTGACTTTC.

Points on this clonotype: Since a much larger clone is just one base distant, this may be a read error. The rearrangement links TRBV7-2 to TRBJ2-1, with unresolved D. Germline CDR1 is SGHTA and CDR2 is FQGNSA. The CDR3 has 12 residues. This CDR3 is CANSLTHNEQFF. CDR3 DNA: TGTGCCAACAGCTTAACTCACAATGAGCAGTTCTTC.

This clonotype was counted at least ten times. The rearrangement joins TRBV5-1 to TRBJ2-7; 11 bases agree with TRBD2. Losses at the gene ends were 4 bases for V and 0 bases for J; bases not matched to a gene: 9. The CDR3 has 17 amino acids. Germline V gene lookup returns CDR1 SGHRS and CDR2 YFSETQ. The CDR3 region has the DNA TGCGCCAGCAGCGTTTTAGCGGGGGGGGCCGGCTCCTACGAGCAGTACTTC. This codes for CASSVLAGGAGSYEQYF.

The rearrangement links TRBV29-1 to TRBJ2-3; D not resolved. This CDR3 region has 10 residues. Germline V CDR1 and CDR2: SQVTM, ANQGSEA. The ends were cut back, 7 bases at V and 1 base at J, with 3 bases in the middle. CDR3 DNA sequence: TGCAGCGCCTGCACAGATACGCAGTATTTT. This sequence encodes CSACTDTQYF.

This clonotype was found a few times. This rearrangement joins TRBV7-2 to TRBJ1-1; no reliable D call. CDR1 and CDR2 (germline): SGHTA, FQGNSA. The CDR3 consists of 16 residues. V lost 3 bases and J 6 bases, leaving 20 bases between the germline ends. The CDR3 DNA follows: TGTGCCAGCAGCTTCCTTGACATCAAACAGAATGCTGAAGCTTTCTTT. Translated: CASSFLDIKQNAEAFF.

In its sample, this clonotype was seen a few times. V is TRBV2 and J is TRBJ2-1, with D possibly being TRBD1 (6 bases). This CDR3 has 12 residues. Germline V lookup: CDR1 SNHLY, CDR2 FYNNEI. Trimming pared 7 bases from V and 7 bases from J, leaving 11 bases between. The DNA of the CDR3 is TGTGCCAGCAAGCAGGGGAATAATGAGCAGTTCTTC. Amino acid sequence: CASKQGNNEQFF.

The chain combines TRBV25-1 with TRBJ2-5; 7 positions match TRBD2. CDR1 is MGHDK and CDR2 is SYGVNS in the germline V gene. Trimming at V came to 6 bases and at J to 1 base, leaving 2 bases not matched to a gene. The CDR3 has 13 amino acids. The CDR3 reads CASRWGGQETQYF. In nucleotides, the CDR3 is TGTGCCAGCAGGTGGGGGGGCCAAGAGACCCAGTACTTC.

Concerning this clonotype: Since a much larger clone is just one base distant, this may be a read error. The rearrangement links TRBV24-1 to TRBJ1-5; D unresolved. This CDR3 has 15 amino acids. CDR1 and CDR2 (germline): KGHDR, SFDVKD. The CDR3 spells CVTSDFVENYQPQHF. The CDR3 region has the DNA TGTGTCACCAGTGATTTTGTAGAAAATTATCAGCCCCAGCATTTT.

This clonotype came up many times. V and J are TRBV20-1 and TRBJ2-1; D gene ambiguous. Germline V gene lookup returns CDR1 DFQATT and CDR2 SNEGSKA (reference sequence). The V end lost 5 bases, the J end lost 3 bases, and 17 bases lay between the germline ends. This CDR3 contains 15 residues. The CDR3 DNA sequence: TGCAGTGCTGATGACCCAGTAAAAGTCTACAATGAGCAGTTCTTC. It codes for CSADDPVKVYNEQFF.

This clonotype showed up many times. The chain uses TRBV3-1 and TRBJ2-3; TRBD1 or TRBD2 may be the D gene (5 bases each). The CDR3 extends over 14 amino acids. Trimming left V 4 bases short and J 6 bases short, with 14 bases between. The germline V gene encodes CDR1 LGHDT and CDR2 YNNKEL (reference sequence). The CDR3 here is CASSRPFGADTQYF. The CDR3 DNA is TGTGCCAGCAGCCGACCGTTCGGGGCGGATACGCAGTATTTT.

The chain has TRBV2 and TRBJ1-2; 8 bases are a match to TRBD1. Germline V gene data show CDR1 as SNHLY and CDR2 as FYNNEI. The ends lost 7 bases at V and 7 bases at J; junction bases unmatched: 5. CDR3 length: 12 residues. For the CDR3, the DNA is TGTGCCAGCATGGAGACAGGGGCTGGCTACACCTTC. This gives the protein CASMETGAGYTF.

This clonotype was recorded many times. This rearrangement joins TRBV29-1 to TRBJ2-5; the D is unclear. This CDR3 comprises 10 residues. The germline CDR1 and CDR2 sequences are SQVTM and ANQGSEA. Trimming left V 3 bases short and J 5 bases short, with 4 bases between. The DNA for the CDR3 is TGCAGCGTTGATACCGAGACCCAGTACTTC. It encodes CSVDTETQYF.

This clonotype showed up many times. The V and J genes are TRBV2 and TRBJ2-7; a possible D gene is TRBD1 (6 bases). Per germline, CDR1 SNHLY and CDR2 FYNNEI. Trimming left V 6 bases short and J 2 bases short, with 14 bases between. This CDR3 region has 14 residues. The CDR3 sequence: CASRRGGQTYEQYF. CDR3 DNA: TGTGCCAGCAGGCGAGGGGGTCAAACCTACGAGCAGTACTTC.

The chain has TRBV6-6 and TRBJ2-7; D is unclear. This CDR3 comprises 13 residues. Germline assignment: CDR1 MNHNY and CDR2 SVGAGI (reference sequence). V was trimmed by 2 bases and J by 3 bases, leaving 8 bases between them. CDR3 protein: CASSYGLIYEQYF. CDR3 bases: TGTGCCAGCAGTTACGGGCTAATCTACGAGCAGTACTTC.

This clonotype was observed at least ten times. The CDR3 coding sequence is TGTGCCAGCAGAGAGGGGGGGAAAGGCTACACCTTC. This sequence encodes CASREGGKGYTF. V usage is TRBV6-6 and J usage is TRBJ1-2; D might be TRBD1 (6 bases). V lost 6 bases, J lost 8 bases, and 13 bases lay in between. This CDR3 region has 12 residues. Germline CDR1 MNHNY, CDR2 SVGAGI (reference sequence).

This clonotype was detected a few times. This may arise from a read error, as a much more abundant clone is one base away. The chain recombines TRBV12-3 or TRBV12-4 with TRBJ1-1; D may be TRBD1 (5 bases). The CDR3 extends over 14 amino acids. DNA of the CDR3: TGTGTCAGCAGTCTTCCCCAGGGATTTGCTGAAGCTTTCTTT. Protein sequence: CVSSLPQGFAEAFF.

The V call is TRBV5-1, the J call TRBJ1-6, with TRBD1 matching over 7 bases. V trimming: 2 bases; J trimming: 5 bases; junction bases outside the gene matches: 4. Germline CDR1 SGHRS, CDR2 YFSETQ. The CDR3 totals 15 residues. The CDR3 is CASSFTGADNSPLHF. The DNA for the CDR3 is TGCGCCAGCAGCTTCACAGGGGCGGATAATTCACCCCTCCACTTT. The whole variable domain, remainder taken from reference TRBV5-1 and TRBJ1-6, is KAGVTQTPRYLIKTRGQQVTLSCSPISGHRSVSWYQQTPGQGLQFLFEYFSETQRNKGNFPGRFSGRQFSNSRSEMNVSTLELGDSALYLCASSFTGADNSPLHFGNGTRLTVT.

This chain uses TRBV9 with TRBJ1-6; tentative D call: TRBD1 (6 bases). CDR1 and CDR2 from the germline V gene are SGDLS and YYNGEE. Deletions cut 9 bases from V and 14 bases from J, with 30 bases between. This CDR3 spans 16 amino acids. DNA of the CDR3: TGTGCCATCGGCCCACACGGGGGCCCCCTGGGAGGATCCCTCCACTTT. This gives the protein CAIGPHGGPLGGSLHF.